One and the same sample provided the 32 T cell receptor beta chains below, sequenced in a study of cytomegalovirus exposure and HLA in healthy donors (dated by TCRdb to the late 2010s). Library generation was performed with the immunoSEQ multiplex PCR assay. For the multiplex PCR, a mixture combining 60 forward primers for TCR Vbeta segments and 13 reverse primers for TCR Jbeta segments was used. The source is immuneACCESS, and TCRdb retained only in-frame sequences with V and J called. Part of the clones is not carried over; for the studies checked, unresolved V genes explain less than half of this, and the remainder is unexplained. The sample contains some 170,000 clones, 70% to 80% of them found a single time. The ten largest clones add up to 3.7% of the sample. Sequencing was carried out using PBMCs. All receptors derive from a woman aged 60-75 years in good health and CMV-seropositive.

A few counts support this clone. The V call is TRBV9, the J call TRBJ1-1; D gene ambiguous. The germline CDR1 and CDR2 sequences are SGDLS and YYNGEE. The CDR3 sequence is 18 residues long. Trimming removed 0 bases from V and 0 bases from J, with 18 bases in between. CDR3 in amino acids: CASSVGHRPTPMNTEAFF. CDR3 coding DNA: TGTGCCAGCAGCGTAGGTCACCGTCCCACTCCTATGAACACTGAAGCTTTCTTT.

This chain joins TRBV7-9 and TRBJ1-2; weak D call: TRBD1 (6 bases). Per the germline V gene, CDR1 is SEHNR and CDR2 is FQNEAQ (reference sequence). Trimming took off 5 bases at V and 6 bases at J, with 13 bases between the two ends. CDR3 length equals 13 residues. The CDR3 region has the DNA TGTGCCAGCAGCCCACAGGGCCGGGATGGCTACACCTTC. Its protein is CASSPQGRDGYTF. The full variable domain, rest sourced from reference TRBV7-9 and TRBJ1-2, is DTGVSQNPRHKITKRGQNVTFRCDPISEHNRLYWYRQTLGQGPEFLTYFQNEAQLEKSRLLSDRFSAERPKGSFSTLEIQRTEQGDSAMYLCASSPQGRDGYTFGSGTRLTVV.

V is TRBV5-6 and J is TRBJ2-7, with 7 positions matching TRBD2. V trimming: 5 bases; J trimming: 1 base; junction bases outside the gene matches: 6. Germline loops: CDR1 SGHDT, CDR2 YYEEEE. The CDR3 runs to 14 residues. DNA for the CDR3: TGTGCCAGCAGGTCGTTGGGGGGGTCCTACGAGCAGTACTTC. It codes for CASRSLGGSYEQYF.

This sequence joins TRBV5-1 and TRBJ2-2, with 8 bases aligning to TRBD2. This CDR3 is built from 17 residues. CDR1 and CDR2 (germline): SGHRS, YFSETQ. Germline trimming cut 0 bases from V and 6 bases from J; bases unmatched to any gene: 10. The CDR3 bases are TGCGCCAGCAGCTTGGCCCCTACGGGACTAGGAGCCGGGGAGCTGTTTTTT. Translated, it gives CASSLAPTGLGAGELFF.

The CDR3: CAWSARPGQGVYEQYF. In DNA, the CDR3 is TGTGCCTGGAGTGCGAGACCGGGACAGGGTGTTTACGAGCAGTACTTC. The chain employs TRBV30 and TRBJ2-7, with 9 bases matching TRBD1. The CDR3 sequence is 16 residues long. V gave up 1 base and J gave up 4 bases; unmatched junction bases: 11. Germline V gene sequence: CDR1 GTSNPN, CDR2 SVGIG (reference sequence).

The chain uses TRBV28 and TRBJ2-3, with 9 bases identical to TRBD1. This CDR3 has 14 amino acids. CDR1 MDHEN and CDR2 SYDVKM come from the germline V gene. J lost 3 bases, V lost 6 bases, and 4 bases had no gene match. Here the CDR3 reads CASRVQGATDTQYF. The CDR3, as DNA: TGTGCCAGCAGAGTACAGGGGGCGACAGATACGCAGTATTTT.

J is TRBJ1-2 and V is TRBV10-3; the D gene is possibly TRBD1 (6 bases). Germline V lookup: CDR1 ENHRY, CDR2 SYGVKD. Trimming left V 10 bases short and J 4 bases short, with 16 bases between. This CDR3 is built from 13 residues. Here the CDR3 DNA reads TGTGCCACCCAGCGGCAGGGGAGCTATGGCTACACCTTC. It is translated as CATQRQGSYGYTF.

This clone appeared a single time. This chain's CDR3 is CASSPTPTSGRDTGELFF. As DNA, the CDR3 is TGTGCCAGCAGCCCGACCCCTACTAGCGGGAGGGACACCGGGGAGCTGTTTTTT. The chain links TRBV11-1 to TRBJ2-2; 13 bases are shared with TRBD2. CDR3 length equals 18 residues. CDR1 SGHAT and CDR2 FQDESV come from the germline V gene (reference sequence). V was clipped by 5 bases and J by 3 bases; unmatched bases: 9.

In its sample, this clone was seen once. The chain is built from TRBV6-5 and TRBJ1-3; 11 nucleotides align to TRBD1. Per the germline V gene, CDR1 is MNHEY and CDR2 is SVGAGI. Germline trimming cut 6 bases from V and 1 base from J; bases unmatched to any gene: 2. The CDR3 is 15 residues long. The CDR3 is CASRGQGVSGNTIYF. Written as DNA, the CDR3 is TGTGCCAGCAGGGGACAGGGGGTGTCTGGAAACACCATATATTTT.

This clone came up a few times. V and J are TRBV7-2 and TRBJ2-5; D is ambiguous. Trimming stripped 2 bases from V and 5 bases from J, with 12 bases between. Germline lookup yields CDR1 SGHTA and CDR2 FQGNSA. CDR3 size: 14 residues. CDR3 DNA: TGTGCCAGCAGCTTACCCGACTTACGGGAGACCCAGTACTTC. It specifies CASSLPDLRETQYF.

The chain carries TRBV2 and TRBJ2-7, with 7 positions matching TRBD2. V shed 6 bases, J shed 5 bases, and the junction held 1 base outside the gene matches. This CDR3 comprises 11 residues. Germline loops: CDR1 SNHLY, CDR2 FYNNEI. The chain's CDR3 is CASRGGDEQYF. CDR3 DNA sequence: TGTGCCAGCAGGGGGGGGGACGAGCAGTACTTC.

Worth noting for this clone: The junction does not match germline at one end; this may be a read error. The CDR3 DNA reads TGTGCCAGCTTACCACAAGAGAATCAGCCCCAGCATTTT. It is translated as CASLPQENQPQHF. V and J are TRBV18 and TRBJ1-5; D is unresolved. This CDR3 has 13 residues. Germline V lookup: CDR1 KGHSH, CDR2 LQKENI.

The CDR3 loop is CASNVGLAESYEQYF. CDR3 nucleotides: TGTGCCAGCAACGTTGGGCTAGCGGAATCATACGAGCAGTACTTC. The genes are TRBV7-9 and TRBJ2-7; 7 bases are shared with TRBD2. Germline values: CDR1 SEHNR, CDR2 FQNEAQ (reference sequence). The CDR3 has 15 amino acids. With V trimmed by 7 bases and J by 4 bases, 13 bases remained unmatched.

The chain employs TRBV5-1 and TRBJ2-7; 10 nucleotides align to TRBD2. The V and J ends lost 4 bases and 5 bases, in that order; junction bases with no gene match: 12. Germline V gives CDR1 SGHRS, CDR2 YFSETQ. CDR3 length equals 16 residues. CDR3 bases: TGCGCCAGCAGCAAGACTCTAGCGGGGGTCGAAGACGAGCAGTACTTC. Its translation: CASSKTLAGVEDEQYF.

J is TRBJ2-7 and V is TRBV20-1, with D tentatively TRBD1 (6 bases). The V gene's germline CDR1 is DFQATT and CDR2 SNEGSKA (reference sequence). The CDR3 contains 11 residues. CDR3 loop: CRLSGAYEQYF. The CDR3 nucleotides read TGCAGGCTTTCAGGGGCCTACGAGCAGTACTTC.

This clone has just a few counts. V usage is TRBV7-9 and J usage is TRBJ1-5; D remains ambiguous. The CDR3 is 13 amino acids. The germline gives CDR1 SEHNR, CDR2 FQNEAQ (reference sequence). Trimming took off 5 bases at V and 7 bases at J, with 12 bases between the two ends. The CDR3 loop reads CASSPPLGQPQHF. In nucleotides, the CDR3 is TGTGCCAGCAGCCCCCCCCTGGGCCAGCCCCAGCATTTT. Variable domain in full (rest from reference TRBV7-9 and TRBJ1-5): DTGVSQNPRHKITKRGQNVTFRCDPISEHNRLYWYRQTLGQGPEFLTYFQNEAQLEKSRLLSDRFSAERPKGSFSTLEIQRTEQGDSAMYLCASSPPLGQPQHFGDGTRLSIL.

This rearrangement joins TRBV10-2 to TRBJ1-2, with TRBD1 as a possible D gene (6 bases). The ends were cut back, 0 bases at V and 3 bases at J, with 11 bases in the middle. Looked up from germline, CDR1 is WSHSY and CDR2 is SAAADI. There are 15 residues in the CDR3. The CDR3 loop reads CASSESGRGYYGYTF. In DNA form, the CDR3 reads TGCGCCAGCAGTGAGTCGGGCAGGGGATACTATGGCTACACCTTC.

In this sample, this clone turned up a few times. The chain joins TRBV9 to TRBJ2-4; possibly TRBD1 for D (6 bases). Trimming removed 4 bases at V and 8 bases at J, with 19 bases between. The CDR3 sequence is 15 residues long. Germline V lookup: CDR1 SGDLS, CDR2 YYNGEE. CDR3 residues: CASSTSGTIKDIQYF. The CDR3 nucleotides read TGTGCCAGCAGCACCTCCGGGACAATAAAAGACATTCAGTACTTC.

The chain links TRBV28 to TRBJ1-3; 7 nucleotides line up with TRBD1. The length of the CDR3 is 15 residues. Germline CDR1 MDHEN, CDR2 SYDVKM. V lost 6 bases and J lost 2; bases outside the gene matches: 7. The chain's CDR3 is CASSSAGQTGNTIYF. In DNA, the CDR3 is TGTGCCAGCAGCTCCGCGGGACAGACTGGAAACACCATATATTTT.

The chain links TRBV5-5 to TRBJ1-2; unclear D gene. V was pared by 3 bases and J by 7 bases, with 16 bases between. CDR3 length equals 14 residues. In germline, CDR1 is SGHKS, CDR2 YYEKEE (reference sequence). The chain's CDR3 is CASSSDPTESGYTF. The CDR3 nucleotides read TGTGCCAGCAGCTCAGACCCTACAGAAAGTGGCTACACCTTC.

The chain recombines TRBV14 with TRBJ1-1; D remains ambiguous. V was clipped by 4 bases and J by 1 base, with 10 bases between them. This CDR3 is built from 14 residues. Germline V gene lookup returns CDR1 SGHDN and CDR2 FVKESK. CDR3 sequence reads: CASSPLRGNTEAFF. For the CDR3, the DNA is TGTGCCAGCAGCCCCCTCCGCGGGAACACTGAAGCTTTCTTT.

This clone occurred once. The chain joins TRBV6-5 to TRBJ2-7; 9 nucleotides line up with TRBD1. The length of the CDR3 is 16 residues. V lost 4 bases and J lost 3; bases outside the gene matches: 10. CDR1 is MNHEY and CDR2 is SVGAGI in the germline V gene. DNA of the CDR3: TGTGCCAGCAGTTCCTTCGTGGGACAGGGAGGCTACGAGCAGTACTTC. It encodes CASSSFVGQGGYEQYF.

The gene calls are TRBV5-4 and TRBJ1-2, with 7 bases lining up with TRBD1. Germline lookup yields CDR1 SGHNT and CDR2 YYREEE (reference sequence). V was pared by 4 bases and J by 8 bases, with 8 bases of the junction left unmatched. There are 13 residues in the CDR3. Here the CDR3 reads CASSLSVGGGYTF. CDR3 DNA: TGTGCCAGCAGCCTTTCTGTAGGGGGCGGCTACACCTTC.

The chain recombines TRBV2 with TRBJ2-1; TRBD2 agrees at 11 bases. Trimming removed 6 bases from V and 3 bases from J; junction bases left unmatched: 13. Germline loops: CDR1 SNHLY, CDR2 FYNNEI. This CDR3 spans 18 amino acids. CDR3 sequence (DNA): TGTGCCAGCAGGACCCTAGCGGGAGGCCGCCAGAGCTACAATGAGCAGTTCTTC. As protein: CASRTLAGGRQSYNEQFF.

V usage is TRBV28 and J usage is TRBJ1-5; D unresolved. The CDR3 has 13 amino acids. Germline CDR1 MDHEN, CDR2 SYDVKM. Trimming took 2 bases from V and 4 from J, leaving 6 bases between them. The CDR3 here is CASSLQSNQPQHF. The CDR3, as DNA: TGTGCCAGCAGTTTACAGTCTAATCAGCCCCAGCATTTT.

This sequence joins TRBV19 and TRBJ1-1; no definite D call. This CDR3 comprises 15 residues. Trimming cost V 1 base and J 5 bases, with 14 bases left between them. The germline V gene has CDR1 LNHDA and CDR2 SQIVND (reference sequence). The CDR3 region is CASSIGYGSQTEAFF. In DNA form, the CDR3 reads TGTGCCAGTAGTATAGGGTATGGGAGTCAGACTGAAGCTTTCTTT.

V and J are TRBV18 and TRBJ1-5, with D hard to call. CDR3 size: 14 residues. The V gene lost 6 bases and the J gene lost 9 bases, with 18 bases spanning the gap. Germline V gene lookup returns CDR1 KGHSH and CDR2 LQKENI. Written as DNA, the CDR3 is TGTGCCAGCTCCACCAAGGAGACCTCAACGCCCCAGCATTTT. It encodes CASSTKETSTPQHF.

The table lists this clone with a count of one. This chain uses TRBV7-2 with TRBJ2-7; D perhaps matches TRBD1 (6 bases). This CDR3 is built from 15 residues. Trimming removed 5 bases at V and 10 bases at J, with 24 bases between. Germline-derived CDR1 and CDR2 are SGHTA and FQGNSA. The chain's CDR3 is CASSIPPGTSSLQYF. The CDR3 bases are TGTGCCAGCAGCATCCCACCAGGGACATCCTCCCTTCAGTACTTC.

The chain couples TRBV7-8 to TRBJ2-2; 8 bases match TRBD1. Germline V gene lookup returns CDR1 SGHVS and CDR2 FQNEAQ. The CDR3 runs to 16 residues. V shed 5 bases and J 1 base; nucleotides not matched to a gene: 6. The CDR3 DNA follows: TGTGCCAGCAGCCAGGCCGGGACAGGGAACACCGGGGAGCTGTTTTTT. Translation gives CASSQAGTGNTGELFF.

On this clone itself: The junction departs from the called germline gene at one end, perhaps through a read error. Other DNA sequences from this sample encode an identical CDR3 as well. The chain has TRBV28 and TRBJ1-2, with D possibly matching TRBD1 (5 bases). Germline V gene sequence: CDR1 MDHEN, CDR2 SYDVKM. The CDR3 has 18 residues. CDR3 nucleotides: TGTGCCAGCAGTCTGATTACCCGGGACTCCGGGAGTGACTATGGCTATACCTTC. Translated: CASSLITRDSGSDYGYTF.

With respect to this clone: In the same sample, other DNA sequences code for this CDR3. The genes are TRBV2 and TRBJ2-5; D remains unclear. The CDR3 spans 12 residues. Germline CDR1 is SNHLY and CDR2 is FYNNEI. V shed 1 base and J shed 4 bases, with 4 bases lying between them. As DNA, the CDR3 is TGTGCCAGCAGTGAAGGGAGAGAGACCCAGTACTTC. Protein: CASSEGRETQYF.

This chain links TRBV11-2 with TRBJ2-7; no reliable D call. The V and J ends lost 6 bases and 3 bases respectively, with 18 bases between them. The CDR3 totals 15 residues. The germline V gene encodes CDR1 SGHAT and CDR2 FQNNGV. CDR3 in amino acids: CASRIPGISHYEQYF. The CDR3 DNA follows: TGTGCCAGCAGAATACCGGGTATCTCCCACTACGAGCAGTACTTC.